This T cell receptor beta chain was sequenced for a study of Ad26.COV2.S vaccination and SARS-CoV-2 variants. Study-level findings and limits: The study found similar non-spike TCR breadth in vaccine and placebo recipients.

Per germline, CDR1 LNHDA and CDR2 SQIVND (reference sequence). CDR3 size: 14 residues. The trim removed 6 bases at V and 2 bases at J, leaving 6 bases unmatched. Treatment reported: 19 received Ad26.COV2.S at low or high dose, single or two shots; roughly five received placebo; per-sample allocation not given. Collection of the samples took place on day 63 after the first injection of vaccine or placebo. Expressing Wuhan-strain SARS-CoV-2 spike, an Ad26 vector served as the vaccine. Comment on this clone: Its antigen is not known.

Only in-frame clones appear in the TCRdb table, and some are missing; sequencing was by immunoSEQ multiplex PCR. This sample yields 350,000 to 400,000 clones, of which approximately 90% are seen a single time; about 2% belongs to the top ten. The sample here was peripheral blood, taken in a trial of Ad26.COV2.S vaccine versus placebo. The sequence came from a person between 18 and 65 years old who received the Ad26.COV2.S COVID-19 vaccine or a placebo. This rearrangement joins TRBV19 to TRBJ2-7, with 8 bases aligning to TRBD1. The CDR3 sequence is CASSSGTGTYEQYF. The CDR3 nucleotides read TGTGCCAGTAGCTCTGGGACAGGTACCTACGAGCAGTACTTC.